This T cell receptor (beta chain) was retrieved from a study of preoperative IRX-2 immunotherapy in early breast cancer. Assay used: immunoSEQ multiplex PCR; TCRdb lists only in-frame clones, some missing. This sample carries 30,000 to 45,000 clones, approximately 85% of them seen once, and the ten largest clones take roughly 1.5%. This CDR3 spans 17 amino acids. Germline V lookup: CDR1 LNHDA, CDR2 SQIVND (reference sequence). V was cut by 3 bases and J by 4 bases, with 19 bases left in between. This clone was observed a single time. Specified treatment: preoperative locoregional IRX-2 cytokine immunotherapy. Preoperative locoregional IRX-2 cytokine immunotherapy was tested in the phase Ib source study.

Sequenced here: lymph node tissue, sampled after IRX-2 immunotherapy. The sequence was obtained from a human donor with breast cancer. The gene calls are TRBV19 and TRBJ1-5; possibly TRBD1 for D (5 bases). The CDR3 region is CASSIQGRVRRNQPQHF. The CDR3 nucleotides read TGTGCCAGTAGTATTCAGGGCAGGGTAAGGAGAAATCAGCCCCAGCATTTT.